This T cell receptor (beta chain) was captured by sequencing in a study of blood T cell repertoires in COVID-19 (dated by TCRdb to the early 2020s). Background for the entire study: Samples from collaborators originated in the United States, Italy and Spain and spanned both the acute and convalescent phases of COVID-19. The prospective study material was composed of cDNA or gDNA derived from T cells, B-cell-depleted T cells, or PBMCs. Deeply sampled blood TCRbeta repertoires from subjects exposed to, actively infected with, or recovered from COVID-19 were included in the dataset. The repertoires were made available in a free public database intended to serve as a resource for research on the immune response to SARS-CoV-2. The samples were drawn from the first 160 participants of the ongoing ImmuneRACE study and from more than 1,000 subjects provided by 6 global collaborators. A de-identified subject ID, COVID-19 status, age in years and sex were almost always included in the sample metadata. HLA class I and class II types, where available, came from metadata supplied by the sample provider rather than from assay-based typing.

Of note for this clone: The target of this receptor is not known. Base qualities were left out, and no much larger clone turns up one base away.

Whole blood was collected in K2EDTA tubes by collaborating institutions according to the institutions' own protocols. Collaborator samples were shipped for TCRbeta analysis as frozen whole blood, isolated PBMCs, or DNA extracted from either sample type. Via the germline V gene, CDR1 is SGHNT and CDR2 YENEEA. V and J are truncated by 2 bases and 3 bases respectively, leaving an intervening sequence of 14 bases. Including cysteine and phenylalanine, the CDR3 has 15 amino acids. The retained sequence is limited to the CDR3, 45 bases, with the frame set at the first base. TCRbeta CDR3 regions were amplified from genomic DNA by means of the immunoSEQ Assay, a bias-controlled multiplex PCR. Turning to the authors' computational methods: The number of nucleated cells in each sample was estimated from the amplification of reference gene primers within the assay. To quantify the absolute abundance of each unique TCRbeta CDR3 rearrangement, sequence reads were collapsed and filtered. For each sample, productive Simpson clonality was calculated as the square root of Simpson's diversity index across productive rearrangements. TCRdb holds this immuneACCESS table with in-frame rearrangements only. Some clones are missing; in checked studies, unresolved V genes explain under half, and the rest has no known cause. The DNA gave D and trimming, while V, J and clone size come from that table. Counted in this sample were 15,000 to 19,000 clones; around four fifths of them appeared once. The leading ten clones occupy 22% of the sample.

Study-wide findings and limitations: The amount of clinical and demographic metadata varied by source and participant and was provided uncurated.

Here the chain combines TRBV11-3 and TRBJ2-7; confidence is insufficient to name the D gene. The origin of this receptor is a man older than 75 with active or convalescent COVID-19. The material sequenced was peripheral blood. The DNA is as follows: TGTGCCAGCAGCTTAAAGAGGTCAGCTAACTACGAGCAGTACTTC. It codes for CASSLKRSANYEQYF.